This T cell receptor (beta chain) was found in a study of blood T cell repertoires in COVID-19. Study-level information: PBMCs, B-cell-depleted T cells, or T cells provided the cDNA or gDNA that made up the material.

Recovered status applied to Cohort 3 donors who had two consecutive negative PCRs. It also applied to those with clearance or with symptom resolution. V gave up 11 bases and J gave up 8 bases; unmatched junction bases: 13. CDR3 length: 14 residues. The germline CDR1 and CDR2 sequences are LNHDA and SQIVND (reference sequence). As handled by the study authors: Nucleated cell counts were estimated from reference gene primer amplification. Using immunoSEQ multiplex PCR, the repertoire was profiled, and TCRdb retains in-frame clones only, with some absent. For V, J and clone size, that table is used; D and trimming come from the DNA. Of hundreds of thousands of clones detected, around 88% appear once; the ten largest clones hold around 4%.

This chain joins TRBV19 and TRBJ1-4, with 8 positions matching TRBD1. This receptor was taken from a young woman who had recovered from COVID-19. The specimen was PBMCs or T cells enriched from blood (not recorded which). The CDR3 region has the DNA TGTGCCTCAGCACAGGACAGGGATCGCGAAAAACTGTTTTTT. It yields the protein CASAQDRDREKLFF.